This TCR beta chain is from a study of cytomegalovirus exposure and HLA in healthy donors. Study context: Genotyping showed around 80% of 398 donors falling in the Caucasian-associated ancestry cluster.

The study ran its PCR with 60 Vbeta and 13 Jbeta primers. The protocol was immunoSEQ multiplex PCR, while the TCRdb copy is restricted to in-frame clones and leaves out a portion. The sample gives about 170,000 clones, under 85% of which show up once; roughly 2.5% is in the top ten. The CDR3 sequence is 13 residues long. Looked up from germline, CDR1 is MNHEY and CDR2 is SMNVEV (reference sequence). Deletions cut 3 bases from V and 5 bases from J, with 10 bases between. Regarding this clone: The antigen remains undetermined.

General study results and limits: Researchers reported in a later analysis that a missense DCLRE1C variant was tied to TCR beta V- and J-gene trimming.

The chain links TRBV27 to TRBJ2-5; a possible D gene is TRBD1 (5 bases). The receptor was isolated from a human donor in good health. The sample consisted of PBMCs. CDR3 DNA: TGTGCCAGCAGTTTGCAGGGCGGCGAGACCCAGTACTTC. Translation gives CASSLQGGETQYF.